The 22 T cell receptor beta chains listed next were all sequenced from one sample in a study of cytomegalovirus exposure and HLA in healthy donors. The primer mix had 60 Vbeta and 13 Jbeta primers. Libraries were prepared by immunoSEQ multiplex PCR; TCRdb keeps only in-frame clonotypes and omits some of them. The sample has more than 150,000 clones, more than 70% seen once. Sequenced sample: PBMCs. The receptors come from a girl between 10 and 17 years old in good health and CMV-seropositive.

The chain joins TRBV19 to TRBJ1-5, with D possibly matching TRBD1 (5 bases). Per germline, CDR1 LNHDA and CDR2 SQIVND (reference sequence). The CDR3 contains 15 residues. Trimming pared 3 bases from V and 4 bases from J, leaving 13 bases between. The DNA for the CDR3 is TGTGCCAGTAGTATTCGGGCAGGGCGTAATCAGCCCCAGCATTTT. Amino acids: CASSIRAGRNQPQHF.

The V and J genes are TRBV11-3 and TRBJ2-2; 11 bases line up with TRBD1. The germline CDR1 and CDR2 sequences are SGHNT and YENEEA. V was clipped by 3 bases and J by 4 bases; unmatched bases: 7. This CDR3 comprises 17 residues. The CDR3 is CASSFASGTGGTGELFF. In nucleotides, the CDR3 is TGTGCCAGCAGCTTTGCTTCCGGGACAGGGGGCACCGGGGAGCTGTTTTTT.

A single count supports this clone. The chain links TRBV7-7 to TRBJ2-2; 8 positions match TRBD1. Germline V gene lookup returns CDR1 SSHAT and CDR2 FNYEAQ (reference sequence). CDR3 length: 15 residues. The V and J ends lost 6 bases and 4 bases, in that order; junction bases with no gene match: 7. The CDR3 DNA follows: TGTGCCAGCAGTTCCACAGGGGGAGCCACCGGGGAGCTGTTTTTT. Its translation: CASSSTGGATGELFF.

The count of this clone is one. The chain employs TRBV2 and TRBJ2-7; no clear D. The CDR3 sequence is 17 residues long. Germline CDR1 reads SNHLY; CDR2 reads FYNNEI. The V and J ends lost 5 bases and 2 bases respectively, with 22 bases between them. This CDR3 reads CASSPQASLTSPYEQYF. DNA of the CDR3: TGTGCCAGCAGTCCTCAGGCGAGCTTAACCAGTCCCTACGAGCAGTACTTC.

The genes are TRBV15 and TRBJ2-3, with 8 positions matching TRBD1. Germline V gene data show CDR1 as LNHNV and CDR2 as YYDKDF (reference sequence). CDR3 size: 16 residues. J was trimmed by 0 bases and V by 1 base; bases with no gene match: 3. The CDR3 loop is CATSRARTGSTDTQYF. For the CDR3, the DNA is TGTGCCACCAGCAGAGCCAGGACAGGGAGCACAGATACGCAGTATTTT.

V gene TRBV11-2 combines with J gene TRBJ2-5, with D possibly TRBD1 on 6 matching bases. V lost 5 bases and J 2 bases, leaving 12 bases between the germline ends. Germline V gene lookup returns CDR1 SGHAT and CDR2 FQNNGV. CDR3 length equals 14 residues. CDR3 nucleotides: TGTGCCAGCAGCCCGGGGACAAAGCAAGAGACCCAGTACTTC. Its protein is CASSPGTKQETQYF.

This chain joins TRBV27 and TRBJ2-2; 9 nucleotides line up with TRBD1. In germline, CDR1 is MNHEY, CDR2 SMNVEV (reference sequence). The CDR3 length is 16 residues. The V and J ends lost 6 bases and 5 bases, in that order; junction bases with no gene match: 10. DNA for the CDR3: TGTGCCAGCAGGAGGGACAGGGAACGACGGACCGGGGAGCTGTTTTTT. This translates into CASRRDRERRTGELFF.

This clone has only one observation. The J gene is TRBJ2-7, the V gene TRBV4-2, with a tentative D call TRBD2 (6 bases). Per the germline V gene, CDR1 is LGHNA and CDR2 is YNFKEQ. The CDR3 totals 15 residues. Trimming took off 0 bases at V and 1 base at J, with 10 bases between the two ends. CDR3 DNA sequence: TGTGCCAGCAGCCAAGAGGACTATCAATCCTACGAGCAGTACTTC. The encoded protein is CASSQEDYQSYEQYF.

V and J are TRBV6-6 and TRBJ1-5; 10 bases are shared with TRBD1. V gave up 7 bases and J gave up 5 bases; unmatched junction bases: 8. CDR3 length: 15 amino acids. Germline CDR1 and CDR2: MNHNY and SVGAGI (reference sequence). The CDR3 nucleotides are TGTGCCAGCACACCGGGACAGGGGACGGATCAGCCCCAGCATTTT. Residues: CASTPGQGTDQPQHF.

This chain connects TRBV6-5 to TRBJ2-3, with D maybe TRBD1 (5 bases). This CDR3 has 16 residues. The germline V gene encodes CDR1 MNHEY and CDR2 SVGAGI. Trimming removed 2 bases at V and 0 bases at J, with 12 bases between. CDR3 DNA sequence: TGTGCCAGCAGTTACGTCAGGGCGGCTAGCACAGATACGCAGTATTTT. Its protein is CASSYVRAASTDTQYF.

The rearrangement uses TRBV4-2 and TRBJ2-3, with TRBD2 matching 12 bases. The CDR3 contains 16 residues. CDR1 and CDR2 from the germline V gene are LGHNA and YNFKEQ. J lost 0 bases, V lost 3 bases, and 1 base had no gene match. The CDR3 sequence: CASSHGTSGSTDTQYF. CDR3 nucleotide sequence: TGTGCCAGCAGCCATGGGACTAGCGGGAGCACAGATACGCAGTATTTT.

CDR3 in amino acids: CASSEVETPGAFF. CDR3 sequence (DNA): TGTGCCAGCAGTGAGGTGGAGACCCCGGGAGCTTTCTTT. This chain uses TRBV6-4 with TRBJ1-1; D remains ambiguous. Germline-derived CDR1 and CDR2 are MRHNA and SNTAGT. The CDR3 length is 13 residues. V shed 3 bases and J shed 10 bases, with 15 bases lying between them.

The chain couples TRBV10-1 to TRBJ1-5; D may be TRBD1 (5 bases). The germline V and J ends were trimmed by 8 bases and 5 bases, with 13 bases remaining between them. Germline CDR1 is WNHNN and CDR2 is SYGVQD (reference sequence). The CDR3 has 13 amino acids. DNA of the CDR3: TGCGCCAGCGCAAGTCAGGGCGATCAGCCCCAGCATTTT. Translating gives CASASQGDQPQHF.

For the CDR3, the DNA is TGTGCCAGCAGCCGGGTCAGCTCCTACAATGAGCAGTTCTTC. Amino acids: CASSRVSSYNEQFF. The chain carries TRBV6-5 and TRBJ2-1; D gene ambiguous. Germline CDR1 is MNHEY and CDR2 is SVGAGI. The CDR3 length is 14 residues. Trimming took off 6 bases at V and 0 bases at J, with 9 bases between the two ends.

The chain joins TRBV6-5 to TRBJ2-3, with D perhaps TRBD2 (7 bases). The CDR3 totals 15 residues. CDR1 MNHEY and CDR2 SVGAGI come from the germline V gene. Trimming took 0 bases from V and 4 from J, leaving 11 bases between them. CDR3 sequence: CASSYSGGRADTQYF. DNA for the CDR3: TGTGCCAGCAGTTACTCAGGGGGGAGGGCAGATACGCAGTATTTT.

This chain uses TRBV27 with TRBJ1-2; TRBD1 agrees at 7 bases. J gave up 1 base and V 4 bases, and 3 bases lay outside the gene matches. This CDR3 is 14 amino acids long. The germline CDR1 and CDR2 sequences are MNHEY and SMNVEV (reference sequence). In DNA, the CDR3 is TGTGCCAGCAGTTCAGACAGGGATAACTATGGCTACACCTTC. Amino acids: CASSSDRDNYGYTF.

The chain couples TRBV10-1 to TRBJ2-1; a possible D gene is TRBD2 (6 bases). CDR1 and CDR2 from the germline V gene are WNHNN and SYGVQD (reference sequence). The CDR3 spans 16 residues. V was shortened by 3 bases and J by 1 base, with 13 bases between the two germline ends. CDR3 nucleotides: TGCGCCAGCAGTGAATCAAGCGGGTTTTCCTACAATGAGCAGTTCTTC. Its translation: CASSESSGFSYNEQFF.

For the CDR3, the DNA is TGTGCCAGCAGCTCGACTAGCGGGATATCTGAGACCCAGTACTTC. Its protein is CASSSTSGISETQYF. The rearrangement uses TRBV11-3 and TRBJ2-5; 11 bases agree with TRBD2. Germline CDR1 and CDR2: SGHNT and YENEEA. The trim removed 4 bases at V and 5 bases at J, leaving 6 bases unmatched. There are 15 residues in the CDR3.

This clone showed up just a few times. The rearrangement links TRBV7-9 to TRBJ2-2, with a possible D match to TRBD1 (6 bases). Germline CDR1 is SEHNR and CDR2 is FQNEAQ (reference sequence). Trimming cost V 5 bases and J 2 bases, with 12 bases left between them. The CDR3 is 15 residues long. This chain's CDR3 is CASSPRRGNTGELFF. For the CDR3, the DNA is TGTGCCAGCAGCCCACGCAGGGGTAACACCGGGGAGCTGTTTTTT.

The chain carries TRBV29-1 and TRBJ2-3; 9 bases fit TRBD2. With 5 bases clipped from V and 0 bases from J, the junction kept 12 bases outside the gene matches. This CDR3 is 17 amino acids long. In germline, CDR1 is SQVTM, CDR2 ANQGSEA. The CDR3 region is CSVFPSGDYPSTDTQYF. CDR3 coding DNA: TGCAGCGTTTTCCCTAGCGGGGACTACCCTAGCACAGATACGCAGTATTTT.

The chain carries TRBV5-4 and TRBJ1-2, with D perhaps matching TRBD1 (5 bases). With 4 bases removed from V and 8 bases from J, the gap between germline ends came to 21 bases. Looked up from germline, CDR1 is SGHNT and CDR2 is YYREEE (reference sequence). This CDR3 has 15 amino acids. The CDR3, as DNA: TGTGCCAGCAGCCGGCAGGCAGGGTCCACATGGGGCTACACCTTC. As protein: CASSRQAGSTWGYTF.

The CDR3, as DNA: TGTGCCATCAGGGACTCCTCCCGGGAACAAGAGACCCAGTACTTC. Protein product: CAIRDSSREQETQYF. This chain joins TRBV10-3 and TRBJ2-5, with a weak D call TRBD2 (5 bases). V lost 6 bases and J lost 2, with 16 bases in between. The CDR3 is made up of 15 amino acids. The V gene's germline CDR1 is ENHRY and CDR2 SYGVKD.